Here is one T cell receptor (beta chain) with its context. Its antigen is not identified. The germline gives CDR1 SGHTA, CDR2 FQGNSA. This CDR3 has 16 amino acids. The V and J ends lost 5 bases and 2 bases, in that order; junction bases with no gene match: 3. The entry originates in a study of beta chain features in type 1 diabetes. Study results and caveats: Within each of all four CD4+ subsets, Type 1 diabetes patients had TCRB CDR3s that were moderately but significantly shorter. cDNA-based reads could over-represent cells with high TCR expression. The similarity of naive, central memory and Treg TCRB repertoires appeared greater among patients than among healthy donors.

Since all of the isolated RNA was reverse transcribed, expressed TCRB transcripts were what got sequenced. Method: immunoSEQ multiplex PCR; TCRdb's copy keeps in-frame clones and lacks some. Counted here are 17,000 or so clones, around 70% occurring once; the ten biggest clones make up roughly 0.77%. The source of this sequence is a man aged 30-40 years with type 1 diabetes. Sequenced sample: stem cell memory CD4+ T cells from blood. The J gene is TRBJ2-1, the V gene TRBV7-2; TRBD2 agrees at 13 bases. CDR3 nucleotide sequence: TGTGCCAGCAGCACCGGGACTAGCGGGGCCTACAATGAGCAGTTCTTC. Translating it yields CASSTGTSGAYNEQFF.